These 8 T cell receptor beta chains came from one sample sequenced in a study of cytomegalovirus exposure and HLA in healthy donors. Primers for the PCR totalled 60 Vbeta and 13 Jbeta. The data were produced by immunoSEQ multiplex PCR, yet TCRdb's version contains in-frame clones alone and is incomplete. The profile covers approximately 140,000 clones, with 73% appearing a single time and approximately 15% taken by the ten largest. Sequencing was done on a sample of PBMCs. The receptors were gathered from a human donor in good health.

The rearrangement links TRBV5-1 to TRBJ2-3; 8 positions match TRBD2. J gave up 2 bases and V 5 bases, and 4 bases lay outside the gene matches. The CDR3 has 14 amino acids. In germline, CDR1 is SGHRS, CDR2 YFSETQ. CDR3 region: CASRGGLDTDTQYF. As DNA, the CDR3 is TGCGCCAGCAGGGGGGGACTAGACACAGATACGCAGTATTTT.

This chain joins TRBV19 and TRBJ1-4; TRBD1 is a possible D gene (5 bases). The germline CDR1 and CDR2 sequences are LNHDA and SQIVND (reference sequence). The CDR3 runs 16 residues. With 2 bases removed from V and 8 bases from J, the gap between germline ends came to 18 bases. CDR3 sequence: CASSITHSRAGEKLFF. In DNA, the CDR3 is TGTGCCAGTAGTATAACTCATTCCAGGGCTGGGGAAAAACTGTTTTTT.

This clone was seen more than once but under ten times. This chain connects TRBV5-4 to TRBJ2-1; 9 bases agree with TRBD2. The CDR3 consists of 17 residues. Trimming cost V 4 bases and J 0 bases; bases outside gene matches: 8. Germline V gene lookup returns CDR1 SGHNT and CDR2 YYREEE (reference sequence). CDR3 bases: TGTGCCAGCAGCAGGCGGGGGGGTACCATCTCCTACAATGAGCAGTTCTTC. Translation: CASSRRGGTISYNEQFF.

The rearrangement uses TRBV6-5 and TRBJ2-5, with D tentatively TRBD1 (5 bases). The length of the CDR3 is 14 residues. CDR1 and CDR2 from the germline V gene are MNHEY and SVGAGI. V gave up 6 bases and J gave up 2 bases, with 13 bases separating them. The CDR3 nucleotides read TGTGCCAGCAGCCCTCAGGGTCCACAAGAGACCCAGTACTTC. It specifies CASSPQGPQETQYF.

The chain employs TRBV29-1 and TRBJ2-2; possibly TRBD1 for D (6 bases). V was cut by 6 bases and J by 3 bases, with 14 bases left in between. Germline V CDR1 and CDR2: SQVTM, ANQGSEA. This CDR3 is 14 amino acids long. CDR3 region: CSVKDRLHTGELFF. The CDR3 coding sequence is TGCAGCGTAAAAGACAGGCTGCACACCGGGGAGCTGTTTTTT.

The V and J genes are TRBV9 and TRBJ2-2; D gene uncertain. This CDR3 is built from 17 residues. V lost 4 bases, J lost 4 bases, and 20 bases lay in between. CDR1 is SGDLS, CDR2 YYNGEE, per germline. The CDR3 region is CASSSSRSGLGTGELFF. CDR3 in DNA: TGTGCCAGCAGCTCCAGTAGGTCCGGGTTAGGCACCGGGGAGCTGTTTTTT.

The chain uses TRBV5-1 and TRBJ1-6; 9 bases map to TRBD1. J was trimmed by 3 bases and V by 0 bases; bases with no gene match: 4. The CDR3 loop spans 17 amino acids. Per the germline V gene, CDR1 is SGHRS and CDR2 is YFSETQ. In DNA, the CDR3 is TGCGCCAGCAGCTTGGAGGGGACAGGGAGCTATAATTCACCCCTCCACTTT. Protein product: CASSLEGTGSYNSPLHF.

The chain recombines TRBV30 with TRBJ2-5; D may be TRBD2 (5 bases). With the DNA end fitting TRBJ2-7 better, the J assignment may be wrong. Germline V lookup: CDR1 GTSNPN, CDR2 SVGIG (reference sequence). CDR3 size: 16 residues. CDR3 DNA sequence: TGTGCCGGGTTTGATACCATCCCTGGCGAGGGTGGCGAGCAGTACTTC. The encoded protein is CAGFDTIPGEGGEQYF.